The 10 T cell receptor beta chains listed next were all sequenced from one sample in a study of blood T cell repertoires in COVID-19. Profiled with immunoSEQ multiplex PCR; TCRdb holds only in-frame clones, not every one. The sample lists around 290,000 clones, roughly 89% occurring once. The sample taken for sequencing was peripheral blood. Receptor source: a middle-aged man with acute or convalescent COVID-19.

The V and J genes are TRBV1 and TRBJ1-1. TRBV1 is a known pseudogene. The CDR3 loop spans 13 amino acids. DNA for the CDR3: TGCACCAGCAGCCGGACGGGGGGGACTGAAGCTTTCTTT. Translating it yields CTSSRTGGTEAFF.

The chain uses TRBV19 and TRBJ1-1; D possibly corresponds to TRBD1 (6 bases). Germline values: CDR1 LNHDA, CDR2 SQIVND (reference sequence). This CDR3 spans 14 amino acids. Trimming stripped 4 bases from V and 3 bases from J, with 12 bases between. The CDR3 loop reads CASSTLQGYTEAFF. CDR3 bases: TGTGCCAGTAGTACCCTTCAGGGGTACACTGAAGCTTTCTTT.

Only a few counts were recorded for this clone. The CDR3 region is CASSLVGQATEAFF. In DNA form, the CDR3 reads TGTGCCAGCAGTTTAGTGGGGCAGGCTACTGAAGCTTTCTTT. This chain connects TRBV28 to TRBJ1-1; TRBD1 might be the D (5 bases). V was trimmed by 2 bases and J by 5 bases, leaving 12 bases between them. The length of the CDR3 is 14 residues. Germline V gene lookup returns CDR1 MDHEN and CDR2 SYDVKM.

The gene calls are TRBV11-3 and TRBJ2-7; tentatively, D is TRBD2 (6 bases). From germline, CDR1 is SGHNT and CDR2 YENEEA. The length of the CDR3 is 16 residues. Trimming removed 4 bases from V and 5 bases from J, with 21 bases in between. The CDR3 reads CASSSGPRGSWHEQYF. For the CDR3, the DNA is TGTGCCAGCAGCTCGGGACCCCGGGGGAGCTGGCACGAGCAGTACTTC.

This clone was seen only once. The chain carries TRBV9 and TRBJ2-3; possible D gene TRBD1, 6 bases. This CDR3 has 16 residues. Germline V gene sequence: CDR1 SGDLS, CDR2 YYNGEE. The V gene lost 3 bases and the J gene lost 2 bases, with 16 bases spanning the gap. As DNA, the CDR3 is TGTGCCAGCAGCGCCAACACAGGGCTTTTCACAGATACGCAGTATTTT. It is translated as CASSANTGLFTDTQYF.

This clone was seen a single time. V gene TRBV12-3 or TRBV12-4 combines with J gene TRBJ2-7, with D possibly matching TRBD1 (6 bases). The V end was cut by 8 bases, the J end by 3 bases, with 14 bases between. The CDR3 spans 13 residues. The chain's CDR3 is CASGSGHLYEQYF. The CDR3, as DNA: TGTGCCAGCGGTTCGGGACACCTCTACGAGCAGTACTTC.

DNA of the CDR3: TGCGCCAGCAGATCCTGGAGGGAGGATTCACCCCTCCACTTT. Protein: CASRSWREDSPLHF. This sequence joins TRBV5-1 and TRBJ1-6; D not certain. V dropped 5 bases and J dropped 8 bases, with 14 bases sitting between them. CDR3 size: 14 residues. Per germline, CDR1 SGHRS and CDR2 YFSETQ.

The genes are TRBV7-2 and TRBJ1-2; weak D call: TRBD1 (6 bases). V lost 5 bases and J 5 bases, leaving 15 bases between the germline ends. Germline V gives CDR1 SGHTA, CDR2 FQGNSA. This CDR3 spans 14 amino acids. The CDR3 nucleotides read TGTGCCAGCAGCCCACCGGACAGACCTTATGGCTACACCTTC. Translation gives CASSPPDRPYGYTF. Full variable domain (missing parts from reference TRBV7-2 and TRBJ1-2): GAGVSQSPSNKVTEKGKDVELRCDPISGHTALYWYRQSLGQGLEFLIYFQGNSAPDKSGLPSDRFSAERTGGSVSTLTIQRTQQEDSAVYLCASSPPDRPYGYTFGSGTRLTVV.

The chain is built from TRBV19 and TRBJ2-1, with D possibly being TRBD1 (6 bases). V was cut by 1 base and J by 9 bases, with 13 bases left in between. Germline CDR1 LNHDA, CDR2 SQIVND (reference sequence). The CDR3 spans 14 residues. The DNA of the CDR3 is TGTGCCAGTAGTATAGGGGGGCAGTATAGTGAGCAGTTCTTC. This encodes CASSIGGQYSEQFF.

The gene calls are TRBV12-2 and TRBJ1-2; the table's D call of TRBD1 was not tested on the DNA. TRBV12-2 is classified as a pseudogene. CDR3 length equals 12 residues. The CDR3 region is CASLSSGNGYTF. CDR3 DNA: TGTGCAAGTCTCTCCTCAGGGAATGGCTACACCTTC.